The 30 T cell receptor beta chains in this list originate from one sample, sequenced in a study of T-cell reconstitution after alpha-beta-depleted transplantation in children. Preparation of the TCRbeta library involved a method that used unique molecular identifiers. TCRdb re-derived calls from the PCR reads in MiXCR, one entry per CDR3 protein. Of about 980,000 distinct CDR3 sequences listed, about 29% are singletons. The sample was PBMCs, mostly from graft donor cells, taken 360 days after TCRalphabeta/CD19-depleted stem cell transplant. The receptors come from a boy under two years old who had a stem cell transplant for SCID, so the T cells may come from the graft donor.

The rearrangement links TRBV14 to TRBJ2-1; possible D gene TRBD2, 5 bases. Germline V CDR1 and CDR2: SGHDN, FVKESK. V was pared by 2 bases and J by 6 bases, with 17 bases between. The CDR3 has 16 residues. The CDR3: CASSQRPAATINEQFF. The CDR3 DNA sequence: TGTGCCAGCAGCCAAAGACCAGCGGCGACAATCAATGAGCAGTTCTTC. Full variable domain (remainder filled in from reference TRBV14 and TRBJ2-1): EAGVTQFPSHSVIEKGQTVTLRCDPISGHDNLYWYRRVMGKEIKFLLHFVKESKQDESGMPNNRFLAERTGGTYSTLKVQPAELEDSGVYFCASSQRPAATINEQFFGPGTRLTVL.

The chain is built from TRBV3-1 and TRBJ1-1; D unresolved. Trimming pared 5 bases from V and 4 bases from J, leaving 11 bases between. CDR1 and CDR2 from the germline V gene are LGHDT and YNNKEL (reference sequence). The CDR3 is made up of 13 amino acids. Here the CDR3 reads CASSSRGPTEAFF. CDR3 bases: TGTGCCAGCAGCTCCCGAGGTCCCACTGAAGCTTTCTTT.

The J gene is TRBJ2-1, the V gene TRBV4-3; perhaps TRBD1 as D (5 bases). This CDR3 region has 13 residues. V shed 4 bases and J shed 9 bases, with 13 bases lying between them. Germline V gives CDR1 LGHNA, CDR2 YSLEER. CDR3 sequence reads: CASSLIGVGEQFF. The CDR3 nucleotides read TGCGCCAGCAGCCTGATAGGGGTTGGTGAGCAGTTCTTC.

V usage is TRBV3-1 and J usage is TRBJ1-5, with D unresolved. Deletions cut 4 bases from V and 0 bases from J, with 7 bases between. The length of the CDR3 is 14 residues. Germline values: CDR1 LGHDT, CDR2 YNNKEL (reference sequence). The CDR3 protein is CASSRGNSNQPQHF. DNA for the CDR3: TGTGCCAGCAGCCGCGGCAATAGCAATCAGCCCCAGCATTTT.

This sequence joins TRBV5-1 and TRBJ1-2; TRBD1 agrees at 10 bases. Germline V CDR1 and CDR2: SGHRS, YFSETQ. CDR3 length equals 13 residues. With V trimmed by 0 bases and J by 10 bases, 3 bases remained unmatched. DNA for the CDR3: TGCGCCAGCAGCTTGGCGGGGACAGGGGACTACACCTTC. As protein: CASSLAGTGDYTF.

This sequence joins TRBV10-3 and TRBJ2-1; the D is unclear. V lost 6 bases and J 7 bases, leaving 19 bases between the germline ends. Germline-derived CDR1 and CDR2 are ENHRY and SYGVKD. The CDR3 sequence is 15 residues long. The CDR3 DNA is TGTGCCATCAGCAGACAAGGGCTTGAATGGAATGAGCAGTTCTTC. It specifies CAISRQGLEWNEQFF.

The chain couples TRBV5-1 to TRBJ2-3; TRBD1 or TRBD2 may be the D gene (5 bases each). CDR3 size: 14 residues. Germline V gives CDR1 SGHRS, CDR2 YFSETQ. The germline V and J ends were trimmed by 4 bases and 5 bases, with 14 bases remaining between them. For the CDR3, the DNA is TGCGCCAGCAGCCACCGGGACCCCATAGATACGCAGTATTTT. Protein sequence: CASSHRDPIDTQYF.

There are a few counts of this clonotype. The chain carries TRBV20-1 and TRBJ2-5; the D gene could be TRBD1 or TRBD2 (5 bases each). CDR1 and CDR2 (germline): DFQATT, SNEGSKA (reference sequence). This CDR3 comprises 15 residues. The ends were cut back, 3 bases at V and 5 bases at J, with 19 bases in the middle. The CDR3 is CSASGAEGRMETQYF. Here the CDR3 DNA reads TGCAGTGCTAGTGGGGCAGAGGGTAGGATGGAGACCCAGTACTTC.

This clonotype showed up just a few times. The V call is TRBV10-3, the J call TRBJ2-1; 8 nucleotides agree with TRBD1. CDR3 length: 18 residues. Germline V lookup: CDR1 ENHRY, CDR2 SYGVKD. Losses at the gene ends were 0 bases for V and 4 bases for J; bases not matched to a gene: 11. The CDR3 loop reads CAISESPHGDRLYNEQFF. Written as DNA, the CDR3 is TGTGCCATCAGTGAGTCCCCCCACGGGGACAGGTTATACAATGAGCAGTTCTTC.

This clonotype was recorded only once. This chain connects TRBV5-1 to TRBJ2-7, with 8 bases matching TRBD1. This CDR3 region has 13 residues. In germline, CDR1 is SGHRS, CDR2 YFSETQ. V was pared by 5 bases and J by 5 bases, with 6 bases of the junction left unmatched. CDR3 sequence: CASSLPGGDEQYF. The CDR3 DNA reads TGCGCCAGCAGTTTACCAGGGGGCGACGAGCAGTACTTC.

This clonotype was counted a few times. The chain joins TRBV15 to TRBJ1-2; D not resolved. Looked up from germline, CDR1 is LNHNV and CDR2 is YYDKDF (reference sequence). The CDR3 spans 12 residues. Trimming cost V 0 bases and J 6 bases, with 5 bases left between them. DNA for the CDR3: TGTGCCACCAGCAGAGATATCGATGGCTACACCTTC. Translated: CATSRDIDGYTF.

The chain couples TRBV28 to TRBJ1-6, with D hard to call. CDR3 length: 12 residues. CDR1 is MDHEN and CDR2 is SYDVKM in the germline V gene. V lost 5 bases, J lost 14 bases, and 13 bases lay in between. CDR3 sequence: CASSPGTISLHF. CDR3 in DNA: TGTGCCAGCAGTCCTGGTACTATTTCCCTCCACTTT.

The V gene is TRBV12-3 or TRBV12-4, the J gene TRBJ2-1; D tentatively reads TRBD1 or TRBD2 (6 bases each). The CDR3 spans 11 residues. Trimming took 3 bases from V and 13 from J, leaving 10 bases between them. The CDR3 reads CASSFGGGQFF. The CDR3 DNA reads TGTGCCAGCAGTTTCGGAGGGGGACAGTTCTTC.

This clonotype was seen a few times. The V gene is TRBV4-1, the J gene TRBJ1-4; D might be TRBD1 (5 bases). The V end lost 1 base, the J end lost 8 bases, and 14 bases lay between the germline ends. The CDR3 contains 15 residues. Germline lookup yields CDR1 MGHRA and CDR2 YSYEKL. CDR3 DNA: TGCGCCAGCAGCCAAGTACAGAAGGGGCGGGAAAAACTGTTTTTT. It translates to CASSQVQKGREKLFF.

Here the CDR3 DNA reads TGCAGGGAACGTGGGCCCCTAGAGAGTAGGCAGTACTTC. Amino acids: CRERGPLESRQYF. The V call is TRBV29-1, the J call TRBJ2-7; D gene uncertain. Germline V gene data show CDR1 as SQVTM and CDR2 as ANQGSEA. This CDR3 has 13 amino acids.

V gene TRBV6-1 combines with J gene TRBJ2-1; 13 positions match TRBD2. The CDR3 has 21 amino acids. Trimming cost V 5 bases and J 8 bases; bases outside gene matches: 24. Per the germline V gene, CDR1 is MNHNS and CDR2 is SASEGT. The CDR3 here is CASSQLVGILAGGPEIDEQFF. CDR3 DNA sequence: TGTGCCAGCAGTCAATTGGTGGGGATACTAGCGGGGGGGCCAGAAATAGATGAGCAGTTCTTC.

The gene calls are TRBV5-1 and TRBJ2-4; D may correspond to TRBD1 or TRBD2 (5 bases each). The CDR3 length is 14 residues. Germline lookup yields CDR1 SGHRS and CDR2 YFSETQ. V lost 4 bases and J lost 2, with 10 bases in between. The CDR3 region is CASSLPGPKNIQYF. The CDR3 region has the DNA TGCGCCAGCAGCCTGCCGGGGCCCAAAAACATTCAGTACTTC. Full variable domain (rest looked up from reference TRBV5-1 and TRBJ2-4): KAGVTQTPRYLIKTRGQQVTLSCSPISGHRSVSWYQQTPGQGLQFLFEYFSETQRNKGNFPGRFSGRQFSNSRSEMNVSTLELGDSALYLCASSLPGPKNIQYFGAGTRLSVL.

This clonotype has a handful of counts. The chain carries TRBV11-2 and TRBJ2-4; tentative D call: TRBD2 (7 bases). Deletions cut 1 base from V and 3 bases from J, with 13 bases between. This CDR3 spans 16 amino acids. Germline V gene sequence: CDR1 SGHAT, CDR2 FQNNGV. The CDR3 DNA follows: TGTGCCAGCAGCTTAGCTGGGGGGGGGCACAAAAACATTCAGTACTTC. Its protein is CASSLAGGGHKNIQYF.

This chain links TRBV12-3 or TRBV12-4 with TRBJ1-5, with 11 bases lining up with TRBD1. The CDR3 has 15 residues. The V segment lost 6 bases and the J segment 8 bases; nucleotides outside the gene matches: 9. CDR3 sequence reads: CASRPGQGDWEPQHF. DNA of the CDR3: TGTGCCAGCAGGCCGGGACAGGGGGATTGGGAGCCCCAGCATTTT.

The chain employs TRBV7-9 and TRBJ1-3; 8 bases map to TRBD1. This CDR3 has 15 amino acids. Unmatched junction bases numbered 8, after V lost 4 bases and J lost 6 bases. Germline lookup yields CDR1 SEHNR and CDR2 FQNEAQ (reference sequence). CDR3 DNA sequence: TGTGCCAGCAGCTCGGACAGGGATGTCCTAAACACCATATATTTT. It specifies CASSSDRDVLNTIYF.

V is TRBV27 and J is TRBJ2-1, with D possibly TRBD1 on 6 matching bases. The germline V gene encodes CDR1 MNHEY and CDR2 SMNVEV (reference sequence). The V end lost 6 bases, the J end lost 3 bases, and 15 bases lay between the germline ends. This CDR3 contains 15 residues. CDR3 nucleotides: TGTGCCAGCAGCCACAACAGGGCGGTCTACAATGAGCAGTTCTTC. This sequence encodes CASSHNRAVYNEQFF.

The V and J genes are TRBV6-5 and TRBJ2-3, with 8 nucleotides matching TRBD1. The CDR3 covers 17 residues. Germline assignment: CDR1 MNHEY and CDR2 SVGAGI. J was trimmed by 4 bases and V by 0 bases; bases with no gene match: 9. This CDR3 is CASSYSKFTGGPDTQYF. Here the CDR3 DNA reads TGTGCCAGCAGTTACTCAAAATTTACAGGGGGACCAGATACGCAGTATTTT.

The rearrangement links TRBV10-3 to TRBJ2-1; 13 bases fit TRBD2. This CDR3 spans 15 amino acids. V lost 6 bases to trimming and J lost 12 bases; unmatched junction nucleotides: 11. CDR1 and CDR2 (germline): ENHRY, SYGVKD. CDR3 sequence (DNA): TGTGCCATCAGAACCGGGACTAGCGGGGTGTCTGGGCAGTTCTTC. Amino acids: CAIRTGTSGVSGQFF.

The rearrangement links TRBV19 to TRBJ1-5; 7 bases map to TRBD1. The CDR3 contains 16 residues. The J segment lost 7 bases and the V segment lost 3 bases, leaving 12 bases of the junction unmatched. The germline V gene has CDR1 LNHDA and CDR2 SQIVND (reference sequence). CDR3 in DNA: TGTGCCAGTAGTATGCCCCAGCAGGGGGGTCACCAGCCCCAGCATTTT. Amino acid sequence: CASSMPQQGGHQPQHF. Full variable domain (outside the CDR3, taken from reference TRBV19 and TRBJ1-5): DGGITQSPKYLFRKEGQNVTLSCEQNLNHDAMYWYRQDPGQGLRLIYYSQIVNDFQKGDIAEGYSVSREKKESFPLTVTSAQKNPTAFYLCASSMPQQGGHQPQHFGDGTRLSIL.

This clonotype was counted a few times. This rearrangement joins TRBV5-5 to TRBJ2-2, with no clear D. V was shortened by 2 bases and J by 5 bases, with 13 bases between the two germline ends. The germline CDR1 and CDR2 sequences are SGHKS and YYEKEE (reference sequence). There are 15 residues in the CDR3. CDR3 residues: CASSFLSGRTGELFF. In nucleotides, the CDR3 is TGTGCCAGCAGCTTTTTATCGGGTCGGACCGGGGAGCTGTTTTTT.

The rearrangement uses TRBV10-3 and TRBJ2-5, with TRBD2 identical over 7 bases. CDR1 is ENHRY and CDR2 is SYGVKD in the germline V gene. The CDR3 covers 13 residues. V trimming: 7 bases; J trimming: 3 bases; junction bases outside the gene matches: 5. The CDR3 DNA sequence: TGTGCCATCACGGCGGGGGTTGAAGAGACCCAGTACTTC. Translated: CAITAGVEETQYF.

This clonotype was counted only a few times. Here the CDR3 DNA reads TGTGCCAGCAGTGGGGGACTTCTCCCCTTCGAGCAGTACTTC. Amino acid sequence: CASSGGLLPFEQYF. V gene TRBV12-3 or TRBV12-4 combines with J gene TRBJ2-7; maybe TRBD2 (6 bases). V lost 5 bases to trimming and J lost 6 bases, with 17 bases between them. The CDR3 extends over 14 amino acids.

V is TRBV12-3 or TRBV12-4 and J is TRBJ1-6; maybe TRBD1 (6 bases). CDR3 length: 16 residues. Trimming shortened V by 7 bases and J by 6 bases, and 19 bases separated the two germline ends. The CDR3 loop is CASTSRGGRGNSPLHF. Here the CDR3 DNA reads TGTGCCAGCACCTCAAGGGGGGGACGGGGTAATTCACCCCTCCACTTT.

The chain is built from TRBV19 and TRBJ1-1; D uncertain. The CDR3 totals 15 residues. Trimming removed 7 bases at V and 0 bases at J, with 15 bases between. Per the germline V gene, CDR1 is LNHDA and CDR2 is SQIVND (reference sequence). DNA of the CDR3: TGTGCCAGTACCCCGGGTCGCGCGATGAACACTGAAGCTTTCTTT. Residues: CASTPGRAMNTEAFF.

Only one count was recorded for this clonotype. CDR3 nucleotides: TGCGCCAGCAGCGCTAGCGGGGTGCGGAGGGAGACCCAGTACTTC. Amino acid sequence: CASSASGVRRETQYF. This chain uses TRBV5-1 with TRBJ2-5, with TRBD2 matching over 9 bases. CDR3 length: 15 amino acids. Trimming took 4 bases from V and 5 from J; bases not matched to a gene: 9. The germline gives CDR1 SGHRS, CDR2 YFSETQ. Using reference TRBV5-1 and TRBJ2-5 for the parts outside the CDR3, the full variable domain is KAGVTQTPRYLIKTRGQQVTLSCSPISGHRSVSWYQQTPGQGLQFLFEYFSETQRNKGNFPGRFSGRQFSNSRSEMNVSTLELGDSALYLCASSASGVRRETQYFGPGTRLLVL.